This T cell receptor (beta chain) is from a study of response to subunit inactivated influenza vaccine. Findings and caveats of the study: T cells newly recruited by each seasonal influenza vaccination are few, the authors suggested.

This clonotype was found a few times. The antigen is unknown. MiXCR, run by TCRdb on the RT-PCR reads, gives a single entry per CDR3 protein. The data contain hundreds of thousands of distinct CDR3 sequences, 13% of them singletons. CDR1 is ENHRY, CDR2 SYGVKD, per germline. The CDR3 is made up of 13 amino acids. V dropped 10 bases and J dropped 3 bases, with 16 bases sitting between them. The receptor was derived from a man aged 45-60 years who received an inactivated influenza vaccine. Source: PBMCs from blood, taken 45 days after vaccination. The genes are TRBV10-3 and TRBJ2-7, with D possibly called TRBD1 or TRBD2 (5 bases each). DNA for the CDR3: TGTGCCAATGCTGGGACGGACCGCTACGAGCAGTACTTC. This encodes CANAGTDRYEQYF.